This T cell receptor beta chain came from a study of shared clonotypes between healthy human individuals (dated by TCRdb to the early 2020s). At the level of the whole study: A couple of women and three men aged 18 to 49 years were included in the cohort. To estimate repertoire size and how much clonotypes are shared between individuals, the study performed deep sequencing of blood TCR repertoires from about 5 healthy adults. To increase sequencing depth and limit assay-specific biases, different laboratories used diverse techniques to prepare libraries and sequence TCR repertoires. Per donor, leukapheresis produced somewhere between about 0.9 and 9 billion PBMCs.

The germline V gene gives CDR1 as MDHEN and CDR2 as SYDVKM. The CDR3 has 14 amino acids, counting the end cysteine and phenylalanine. Of all the DNA, just the CDR3 is kept, 42 bases in frame from base 1. Trimming removed 4 bases from V and 0 bases from J, leaving 7 bases between the germline ends. The donors were healthy, HIV-negative adults who had no recently reported acute infections or vaccinations. Every donor was a Caucasian adult residing in Nashville, Tennessee, USA. For unsorted samples, 90 million or so PBMCs were counted and genomic DNA was extracted with the QIAamp DNA Blood Mini kit. Blood was obtained by leukapheresis, after which PBMCs were separated by Ficoll-Histopaque density gradient centrifugation and cryopreserved in liquid nitrogen vapor phase. About this clone itself: No antigen is known for it. Base qualities were left out, and no much larger clone turns up one base away.

TCR CDR3 regions were amplified from genomic DNA by multiplex PCR using the deep immunoSEQ assay. For each cell subset, the extracted genomic DNA was distributed evenly across all wells of several immunoSEQ 96-well plates, and each plate served as one replicate. For unsorted PBMC, each replicate PCR was loaded with 300 ng genomic DNA, equivalent to approximately 33,000 T cell genomes. Ten immunoSEQ deep assay plates were used to sequence unsorted PBMC genomic DNA. The purified libraries were quantified using a Qubit 3.0 fluorometer, sized with a Bioanalyzer 2100, and then quantified again using the KAPA Library Quantification kit. Each immunoSEQ 96-well plate was sequenced on its own single-read 150-cycle Illumina NextSeq 550 flow cell. As for the original processing: Because only junctional sequences without quality scores were contained in the immunoSEQ output, filtering matching that applied to full-length reads could not be performed. Sequences were annotated with PyIR, a Python wrapper for IgBLAST v1.9, using IMGT germline references to assign V/J genes and CDR3. Reads were filtered out if the reads had weak V/J assignments (E-value above 1e-6), no CDR3, stop codons, out-of-frame junctions, or ambiguous translated residues. V3J clonotypes were defined by identical inferred V gene, J gene, and CDR3 amino acid sequence. Percentage overlap between repertoires was calculated by dividing the number of shared unique clonotypes by the size of the smaller repertoire. Repertoire richness was assessed with RTK rarefaction, the Chao1 estimator, and Recon v2.1 estimates of unobserved clonotypes. In its TCRdb copy, this immuneACCESS table keeps in-frame sequences only and misses some clones. Where compared with another copy, unresolved V genes explain less than half of these, and the others have no known cause. V and J calls and clone size are copied from that table; D and trimming were computed from the DNA. The table for this sample lists 450,000 to 500,000 clones; 78% of them were counted only once. The top ten hold around 12% of the sample.

The full study reports these points: Based on pairwise subsampling, the degree of clonotype sharing among donors was expected to be affected by sequencing depth. Sampling was restricted to blood, and TCR repertoires in tissues likely differ from the TCR repertoires found in blood. The genetic and exposure-history diversity represented was limited by the small number of donors.

The TCR originated in a woman aged 40 to 50 in good health. Some clones in this sample may be carry-over from other donors' samples. The sample was PBMCs. The sequence is built from TRBV28 and TRBJ1-5, with TRBD1 perhaps the D gene, on 5 matching bases. CDR3 loop: CASSSRASNQPQHF. DNA sequence: TGTGCCAGCAGTTCCAGGGCTAGCAATCAGCCCCAGCATTTT.